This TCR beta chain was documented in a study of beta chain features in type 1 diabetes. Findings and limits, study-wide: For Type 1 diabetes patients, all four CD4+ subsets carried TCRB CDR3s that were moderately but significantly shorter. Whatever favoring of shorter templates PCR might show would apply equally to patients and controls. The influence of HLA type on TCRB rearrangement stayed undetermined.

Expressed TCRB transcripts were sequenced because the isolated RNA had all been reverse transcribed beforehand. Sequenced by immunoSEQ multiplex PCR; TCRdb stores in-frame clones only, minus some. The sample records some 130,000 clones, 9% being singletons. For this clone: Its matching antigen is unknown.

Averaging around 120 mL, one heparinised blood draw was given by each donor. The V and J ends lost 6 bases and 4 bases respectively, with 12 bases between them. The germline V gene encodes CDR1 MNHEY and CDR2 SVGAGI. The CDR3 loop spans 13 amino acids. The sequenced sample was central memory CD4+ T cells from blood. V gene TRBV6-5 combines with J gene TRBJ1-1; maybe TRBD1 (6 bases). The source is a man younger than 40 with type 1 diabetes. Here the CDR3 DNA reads TGTGCCAGCAGAACCCAGGGGACCACTGAAGCTTTCTTT. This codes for CASRTQGTTEAFF.